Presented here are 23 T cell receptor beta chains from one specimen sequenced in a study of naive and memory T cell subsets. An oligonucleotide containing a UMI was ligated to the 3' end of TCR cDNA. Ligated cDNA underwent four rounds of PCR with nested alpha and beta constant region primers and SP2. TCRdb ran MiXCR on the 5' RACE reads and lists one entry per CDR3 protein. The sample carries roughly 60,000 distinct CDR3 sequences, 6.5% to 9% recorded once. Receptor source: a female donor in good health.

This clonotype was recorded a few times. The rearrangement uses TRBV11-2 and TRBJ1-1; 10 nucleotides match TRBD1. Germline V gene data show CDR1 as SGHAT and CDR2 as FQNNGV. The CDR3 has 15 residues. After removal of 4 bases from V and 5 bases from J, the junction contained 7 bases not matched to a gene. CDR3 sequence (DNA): TGTGCCAGCAGCTCCGGACAGGGGGTGTTTACTGAAGCTTTCTTT. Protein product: CASSSGQGVFTEAFF.

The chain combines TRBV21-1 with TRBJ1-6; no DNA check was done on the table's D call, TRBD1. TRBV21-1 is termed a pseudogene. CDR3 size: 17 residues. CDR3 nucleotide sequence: TGTGCCAGCAGCAAAGCCTTCACGTCATGTCCTCTTTCACCCCTCCACTTT. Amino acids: CASSKAFTSCPLSPLHF.

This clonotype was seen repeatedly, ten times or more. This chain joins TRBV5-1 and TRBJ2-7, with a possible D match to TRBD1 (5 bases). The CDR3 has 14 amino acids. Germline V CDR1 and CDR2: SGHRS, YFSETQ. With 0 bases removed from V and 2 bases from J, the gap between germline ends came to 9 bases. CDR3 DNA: TGCGCCAGCAGCTTGGGGCACAGGCCCTACGAGCAGTACTTC. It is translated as CASSLGHRPYEQYF.

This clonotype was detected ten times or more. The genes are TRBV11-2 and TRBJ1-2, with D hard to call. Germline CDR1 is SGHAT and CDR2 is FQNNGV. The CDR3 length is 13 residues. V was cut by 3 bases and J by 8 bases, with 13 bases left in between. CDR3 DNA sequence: TGTGCCAGCAGCTTTAGGGCAGAATTGGGCTACACCTTC. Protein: CASSFRAELGYTF.

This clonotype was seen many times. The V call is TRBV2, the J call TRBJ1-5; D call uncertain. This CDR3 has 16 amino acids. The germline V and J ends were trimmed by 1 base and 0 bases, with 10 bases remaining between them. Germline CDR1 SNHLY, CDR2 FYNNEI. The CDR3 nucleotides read TGTGCCAGCAGTGAAGGGAGAGGGAGTAGCAATCAGCCCCAGCATTTT. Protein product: CASSEGRGSSNQPQHF.

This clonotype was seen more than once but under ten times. The CDR3 sequence: CASGETQYF. The CDR3 DNA reads TGTGCCAGCGGGGAGACCCAGTACTTC. V is TRBV2 and J is TRBJ2-5; D gene uncertain. This CDR3 is 9 amino acids long. V was cut by 8 bases and J by 5 bases, with 3 bases left in between. Germline assignment: CDR1 SNHLY and CDR2 FYNNEI.

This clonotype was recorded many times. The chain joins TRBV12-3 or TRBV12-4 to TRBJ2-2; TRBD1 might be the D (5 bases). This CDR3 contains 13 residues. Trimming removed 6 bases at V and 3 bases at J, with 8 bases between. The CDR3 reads CASREQDTGELFF. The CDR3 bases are TGTGCCAGCAGAGAACAGGACACCGGGGAGCTGTTTTTT.

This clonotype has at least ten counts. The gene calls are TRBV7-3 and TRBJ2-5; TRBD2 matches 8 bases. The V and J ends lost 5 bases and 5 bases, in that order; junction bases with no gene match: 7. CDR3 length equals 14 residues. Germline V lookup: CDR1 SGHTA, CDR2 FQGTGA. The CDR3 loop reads CASSLGGGFETQYF. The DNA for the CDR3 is TGTGCCAGCAGCCTCGGGGGGGGGTTTGAGACCCAGTACTTC.

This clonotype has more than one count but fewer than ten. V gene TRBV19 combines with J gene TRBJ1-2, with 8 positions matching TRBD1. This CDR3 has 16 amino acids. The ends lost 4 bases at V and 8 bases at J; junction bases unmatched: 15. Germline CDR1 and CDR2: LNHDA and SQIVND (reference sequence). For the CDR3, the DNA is TGTGCCAGTAGTACCACGACTACACAGGGGGGTGGAGGCTACACCTTC. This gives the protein CASSTTTTQGGGGYTF. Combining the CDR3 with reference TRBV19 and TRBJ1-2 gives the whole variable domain DGGITQSPKYLFRKEGQNVTLSCEQNLNHDAMYWYRQDPGQGLRLIYYSQIVNDFQKGDIAEGYSVSREKKESFPLTVTSAQKNPTAFYLCASSTTTTQGGGGYTFGSGTRLTVV.

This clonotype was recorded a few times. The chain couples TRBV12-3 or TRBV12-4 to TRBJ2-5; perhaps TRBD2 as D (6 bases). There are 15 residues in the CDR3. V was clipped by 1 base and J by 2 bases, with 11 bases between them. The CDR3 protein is CASSLVGGLQETQYF. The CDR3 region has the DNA TGTGCCAGCAGTTTAGTGGGAGGCCTACAAGAGACCCAGTACTTC.

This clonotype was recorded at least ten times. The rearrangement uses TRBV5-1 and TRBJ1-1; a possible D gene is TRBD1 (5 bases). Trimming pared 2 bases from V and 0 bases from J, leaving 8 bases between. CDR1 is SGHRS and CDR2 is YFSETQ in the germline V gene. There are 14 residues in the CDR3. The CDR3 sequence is CASSLEGLNTEAFF. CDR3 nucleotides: TGCGCCAGCAGCTTAGAGGGGTTGAACACTGAAGCTTTCTTT.

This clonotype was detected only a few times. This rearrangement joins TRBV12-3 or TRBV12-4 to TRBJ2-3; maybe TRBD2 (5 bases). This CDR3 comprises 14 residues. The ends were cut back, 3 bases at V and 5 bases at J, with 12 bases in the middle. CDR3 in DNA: TGTGCCAGCAGTTTGGCGGAGGTGGTAGATACGCAGTATTTT. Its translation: CASSLAEVVDTQYF.

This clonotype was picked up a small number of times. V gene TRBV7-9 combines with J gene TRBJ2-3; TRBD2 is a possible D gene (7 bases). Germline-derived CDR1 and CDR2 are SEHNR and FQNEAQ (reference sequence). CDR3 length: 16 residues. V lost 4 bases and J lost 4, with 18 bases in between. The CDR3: CASSSTGGPEPDTQYF. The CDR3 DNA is TGTGCCAGCAGCTCCACGGGGGGCCCTGAGCCAGATACGCAGTATTTT. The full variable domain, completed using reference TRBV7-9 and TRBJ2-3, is DTGVSQNPRHKITKRGQNVTFRCDPISEHNRLYWYRQTLGQGPEFLTYFQNEAQLEKSRLLSDRFSAERPKGSFSTLEIQRTEQGDSAMYLCASSSTGGPEPDTQYFGPGTRLTVL.

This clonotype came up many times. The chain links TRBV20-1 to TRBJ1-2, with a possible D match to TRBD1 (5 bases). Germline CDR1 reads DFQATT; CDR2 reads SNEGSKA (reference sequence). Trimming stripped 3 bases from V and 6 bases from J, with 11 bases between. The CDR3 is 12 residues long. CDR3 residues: CSASTGTDGYTF. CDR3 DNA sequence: TGCAGTGCTAGCACCGGGACGGATGGCTACACCTTC.

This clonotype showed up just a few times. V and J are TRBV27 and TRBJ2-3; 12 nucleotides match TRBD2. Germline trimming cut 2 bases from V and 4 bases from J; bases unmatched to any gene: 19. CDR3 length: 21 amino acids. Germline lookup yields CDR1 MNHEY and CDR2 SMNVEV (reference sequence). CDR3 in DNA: TGTGCCAGCAGTTTAAGCCCCGTCGGGGGGCGAGCTAGCGGGAGGGCAGATACGCAGTATTTT. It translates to CASSLSPVGGRASGRADTQYF.

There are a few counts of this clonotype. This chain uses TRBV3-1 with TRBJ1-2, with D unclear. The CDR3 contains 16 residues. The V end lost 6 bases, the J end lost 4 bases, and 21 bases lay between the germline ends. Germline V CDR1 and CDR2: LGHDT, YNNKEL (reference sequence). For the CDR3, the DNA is TGTGCCAGCAGACCCATATTTGAGGGAGGCCCCTATGGCTACACCTTC. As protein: CASRPIFEGGPYGYTF. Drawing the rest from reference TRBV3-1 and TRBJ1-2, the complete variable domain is DTAVSQTPKYLVTQMGNDKSIKCEQNLGHDTMYWYKQDSKKFLKIMFSYNNKELIINETVPNRFSPKSPDKAHLNLHINSLELGDSAVYFCASRPIFEGGPYGYTFGSGTRLTVV.

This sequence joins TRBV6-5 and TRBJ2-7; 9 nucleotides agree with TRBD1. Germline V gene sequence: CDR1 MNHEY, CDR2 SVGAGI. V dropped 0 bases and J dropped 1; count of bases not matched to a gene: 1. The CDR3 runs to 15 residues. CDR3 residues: CASSYSDRGSYEQYF. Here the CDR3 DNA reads TGTGCCAGCAGTTACTCAGACAGGGGGTCCTACGAGCAGTACTTC.

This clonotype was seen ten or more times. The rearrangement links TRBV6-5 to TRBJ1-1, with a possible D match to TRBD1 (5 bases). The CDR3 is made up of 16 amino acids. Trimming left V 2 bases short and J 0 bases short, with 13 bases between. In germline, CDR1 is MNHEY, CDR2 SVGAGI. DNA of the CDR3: TGTGCCAGCAGTTACAGCGGGGGGATAATGAACACTGAAGCTTTCTTT. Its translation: CASSYSGGIMNTEAFF.

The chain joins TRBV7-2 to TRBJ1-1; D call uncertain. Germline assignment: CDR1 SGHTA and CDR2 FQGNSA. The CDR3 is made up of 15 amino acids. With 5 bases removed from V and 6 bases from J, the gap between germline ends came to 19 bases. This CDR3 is CASSPLWAGDPEAFF. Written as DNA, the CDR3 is TGTGCCAGCAGCCCCCTGTGGGCGGGTGACCCTGAAGCTTTCTTT.

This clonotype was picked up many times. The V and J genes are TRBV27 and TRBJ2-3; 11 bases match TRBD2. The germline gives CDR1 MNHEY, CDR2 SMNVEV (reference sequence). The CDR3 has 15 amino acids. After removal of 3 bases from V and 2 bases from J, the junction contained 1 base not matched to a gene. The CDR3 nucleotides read TGTGCCAGCAGTTTGGGACTAGCGGTCACAGATACGCAGTATTTT. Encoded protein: CASSLGLAVTDTQYF.

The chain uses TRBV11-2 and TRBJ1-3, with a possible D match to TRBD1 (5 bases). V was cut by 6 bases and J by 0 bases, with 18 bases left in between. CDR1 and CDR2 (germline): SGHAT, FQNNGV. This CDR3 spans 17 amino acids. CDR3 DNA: TGTGCCAGCAGTAAAGGCGGTTGGGACCTCTCTGGAAACACCATATATTTT. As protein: CASSKGGWDLSGNTIYF.

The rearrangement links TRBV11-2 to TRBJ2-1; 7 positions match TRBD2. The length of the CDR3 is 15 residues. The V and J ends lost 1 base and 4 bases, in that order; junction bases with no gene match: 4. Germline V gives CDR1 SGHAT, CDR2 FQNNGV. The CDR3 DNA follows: TGTGCCAGCAGCTTAGGCCTAGCGGATTACAATGAGCAGTTCTTC. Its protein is CASSLGLADYNEQFF.

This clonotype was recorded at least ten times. CDR3: CSANQGQVNNSPLHF. The CDR3 DNA reads TGCAGTGCTAACCAAGGACAGGTGAATAATTCACCCCTCCACTTT. The V call is TRBV20-1, the J call TRBJ1-6, with TRBD1 matching over 7 bases. The CDR3 extends over 15 amino acids. V dropped 4 bases and J dropped 5; count of bases not matched to a gene: 8. Germline CDR1 and CDR2: DFQATT and SNEGSKA (reference sequence).